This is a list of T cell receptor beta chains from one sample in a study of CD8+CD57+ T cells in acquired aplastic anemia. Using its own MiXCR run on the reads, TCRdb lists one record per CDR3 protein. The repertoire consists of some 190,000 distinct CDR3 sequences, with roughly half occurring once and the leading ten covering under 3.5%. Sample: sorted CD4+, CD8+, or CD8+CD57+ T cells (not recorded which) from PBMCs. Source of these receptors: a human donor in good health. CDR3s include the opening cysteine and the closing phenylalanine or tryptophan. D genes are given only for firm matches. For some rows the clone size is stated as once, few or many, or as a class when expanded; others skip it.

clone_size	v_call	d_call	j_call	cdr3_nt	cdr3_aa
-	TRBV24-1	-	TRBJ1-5	TGTGCCACTAGCCTTCGGGGTGATCAGCCCCAGCATTTT	CATSLRGDQPQHF
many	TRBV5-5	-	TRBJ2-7	TGTGCCAGCAGCTTTTTGGTGGGGGACTCCTACGAGCAGTACTTC	CASSFLVGDSYEQYF
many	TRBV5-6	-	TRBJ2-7	TGTGCCAGCAGCCCGGACCCCTTCCGCTCCTACGAGCAGTACTTC	CASSPDPFRSYEQYF
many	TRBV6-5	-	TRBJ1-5	TGTGCCAGCAGTTACTCGAGTGCGGACTATAGCAATCAGCCCCAGCATTTT	CASSYSSADYSNQPQHF
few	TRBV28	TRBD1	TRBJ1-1	TGTGCCAGCAGTGCCAGGACAGGGGGGAACACTGAAGCTTTCTTT	CASSARTGGNTEAFF
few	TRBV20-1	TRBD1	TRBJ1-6	TGCAGTGGGGTATCCGGGACAGGGCGTAATTCACCCCTCCACTTT	CSGVSGTGRNSPLHF
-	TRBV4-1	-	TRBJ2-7	TGCGCCAGCAGCCAAGGTTCGGTGGTGGGCTACGAGCAGTACTTC	CASSQGSVVGYEQYF
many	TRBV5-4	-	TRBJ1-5	TGTGCCAGCAGCTTGTCAGGGAGGGGATTCAGCAATCAGCCCCAGCATTTT	CASSLSGRGFSNQPQHF
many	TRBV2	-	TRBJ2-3	TGTGCCAGCAGTGTTCCCCCAATCGATACGCAGTATTTT	CASSVPPIDTQYF
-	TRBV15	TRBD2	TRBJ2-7	TGTGCCACCAGCAGAGCAGTCGCGGGAGGAGTAGAGCAGTACTTC	CATSRAVAGGVEQYF
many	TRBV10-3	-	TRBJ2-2	TGTGCCATCAAGGGGGTGACTTCGAACACCGGGGAGCTGTTTTTT	CAIKGVTSNTGELFF
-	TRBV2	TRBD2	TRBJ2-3	TGTGCCAGCAGTCTAGCGGCCCCGAATACGCAGTATTTT	CASSLAAPNTQYF
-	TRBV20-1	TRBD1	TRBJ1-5	TGCAGTGCTTCCCCCGGGACAGCCAATCAGCCCCAGCATTTT	CSASPGTANQPQHF
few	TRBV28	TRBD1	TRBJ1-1	TGTGCCAGCAGAGCAAACAGGGGCACTGAAGCTTTCTTT	CASRANRGTEAFF
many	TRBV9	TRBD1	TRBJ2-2	TGTGCCAGCAGCGTAAGACAGGGGATGGGCACCGGGGAGCTGTTTTTT	CASSVRQGMGTGELFF